The following is a TCR beta chain sequence with its context. Antigen specificity is unknown. This entry is derived from a study of OX40 agonist ivuxolimab in advanced cancers. V was pared by 0 bases and J by 7 bases, with 1 base of the junction left unmatched. The V gene's germline CDR1 is SGHTA and CDR2 FQGNSA. The CDR3 covers 14 residues. Sequencing used immunoSEQ multiplex PCR; TCRdb keeps in-frame clones, though not all of them. Of about 150,000 clones in the sample, 90% were seen once. General study points: Partial responders dosed at 0.1-3.0 mg/kg displayed clonal expansion ranking among the lowest. At 0.1 to 3.0 mg/kg and by week 6, CD4+ and CD8+ T cells in the blood had expanded clonally. Still undetermined is the antigen specificity of the expanded peripheral T cells.

The clonotype originates from an adult with an advanced solid tumor such as melanoma, head and neck, liver or kidney cancer. The sample was CD4+ or CD8+ T cells sorted from blood, taken in a trial of the OX40 agonist ivuxolimab. This chain links TRBV7-2 with TRBJ2-1; 9 bases align to TRBD1. DNA for the CDR3: TGTGCCAGCAGCTTAGCCGGGACAGGGAATGAGCAGTTCTTC. Protein product: CASSLAGTGNEQFF.